These T cell receptor beta chains were read from a single sample in a study of cytomegalovirus exposure and HLA in healthy donors. Profiling relied on immunoSEQ multiplex PCR, and the TCRdb table lists in-frame clones only, not all of them. The table has about 220,000 clones, approximately 80% seen once. The specimen sequenced was PBMCs. These receptors all stem from a boy aged 2-9 years in good health and CMV-seronegative. The CDR3 runs from the conserved cysteine through the conserved F or W. The D gene is left open where the match is weak.

>-|TRBV11-3
CASSSQYNEQFF
>-|TRBV11-2
CASSLPSGGTDTQYF
>TRBD1|TRBV19
CASSIGRGLGTEAFF
>-|TRBV11-2
CASSLEAYSSYNEQFF
>-|TRBV7-9
CASSSLRAEAFF
>-|TRBV2
CASSEARGGWGYTF
>-|TRBV29-1
CSATFSETQYF
>-|TRBV19
CASSIENSGINQPQHF
>-|TRBV10-3
CAIRDGSGTEAFF
>-|TRBV6-6
CASWRGFETEAFF
>-|TRBV6-5
CASSRSVGEYEQYF
>TRBD1|TRBV19
CASTSMTGGISPLHF
>TRBD1|TRBV5-1
CAGSLLTGGDGYTF
>TRBD2|TRBV7-8
CASRQLAGHYEQYF
>-|TRBV7-9
CASSVVSETQYF
>-|TRBV4-1
CASSQVGGQKDTQYF
>TRBD1|TRBV2
CASSWDRGSGGYTF
>TRBD1|TRBV27
CASRQGNSYEQYF
>TRBD2|TRBV6-5
CASSFGTSGITDTQYF
>-|TRBV29-1
CSVPGTHTEAFF
>-|TRBV21-1
CASSTRSTDSPLHF
>TRBD2|TRBV19
CASSIVWSGGRADTQYF
>-|TRBV25-1
CASRNRIDEQFF
>TRBD2|TRBV4-1
CASSQGTSELSSYEQYF
>-|TRBV7-7
CASSPGDFLGETQYF
>-|TRBV19
CASSRTLNNEQFF
>-|TRBV2
CASSVGPPGTEAFF
>-|TRBV4-1
CASSQVPGGSYGYTF
>-|TRBV5-1
CASSLAGRGLSWETQYF
>TRBD2|TRBV6-1
CASSERLAGNTGELFF
>TRBD2|TRBV6-6
CASSKLAEGSGEQFF
>TRBD2|TRBV5-4
CASSSLAGGEVGTDTQYF
>-|TRBV19
CASSMVGRNQPQHF
>-|TRBV28
CASSSDPNLWGATEFF
>TRBD2|TRBV4-2
CASSQDSGTAKNIQYF
>TRBD2|TRBV30
CAWSVGGINEQYF
>-|TRBV6-1
CASSGQSHQPQHF
>TRBD1|TRBV7-2
CASSRLGTDEKLFF
>-|TRBV6-1
CASIARHFEAFF
>-|TRBV7-6
CASSPRAGTYEQYF
>TRBD1|TRBV25-1
CASSGQGLYEQYF
>TRBD1|TRBV4-2
CASSPYTGTGLYEQYF